This TCR beta chain was obtained from a study of tissue T cells after allogeneic stem cell transplantation. Turning to the study itself: Viable blood and marrow gave sorted CD3+ T cells if numbers allowed. The study's findings and limits: Shared clones across patients were few; motif clustering revealed tissue-specific shared signatures. Tissue-detected TCR repertoire was only partly captured by blood and spleen T cells.

As regards this clone: What it binds is not known.

TCRbeta CDR3 was sequenced at survey depth with template counts. The repertoire was sequenced with immunoSEQ multiplex PCR; TCRdb's copy has only in-frame clones and lacks some. Found here are about 43,000 clones, over 85% of them singletons; the top ten hold under 4%. Per the germline V gene, CDR1 is SGHTA and CDR2 is FQGNSA. V was trimmed by 5 bases and J by 2 bases, leaving 13 bases between them. The CDR3 is 15 amino acids. The origin of this receptor is a woman aged 35-75 years who later had graft-versus-host disease after an allogeneic stem cell transplant. This chain uses TRBV7-2 with TRBJ2-1; D remains unclear. The source material was blood, sampled before transplantation. The CDR3 DNA is TGTGCCAGCAGCCCGAATTTAGAAGCCTACAATGAGCAGTTCTTC. The encoded protein is CASSPNLEAYNEQFF.